This entry lists 18 T cell receptor beta chains sequenced from one sample in a study of multiple sclerosis patients with progressive multifocal leukoencephalopathy. Time point meaning: time of PML onset. The protocol was immunoSEQ multiplex PCR, while the TCRdb copy is restricted to in-frame clones and leaves out a portion. The top ten clones hold 9.5% to 15% of a sample with tens of thousands of clones, about 85% of them seen once. The sample in question was PBMCs, obtained from a patient treated with natalizumab. These receptors came from a young woman with progressive multifocal leukoencephalopathy.

The J gene is TRBJ1-2, the V gene TRBV7-9, with D possibly TRBD1 on 6 matching bases. V dropped 3 bases and J dropped 6 bases, with 11 bases sitting between them. The CDR3 loop spans 13 amino acids. CDR1 and CDR2 from the germline V gene are SEHNR and FQNEAQ (reference sequence). The CDR3 sequence: CASSLEGVDGYTF. DNA of the CDR3: TGTGCCAGCAGCTTGGAGGGGGTGGATGGCTACACCTTC.

The gene calls are TRBV5-1 and TRBJ2-7; D is undetermined. CDR3 length equals 14 residues. From germline, CDR1 is SGHRS and CDR2 YFSETQ. Trimming took off 0 bases at V and 5 bases at J, with 12 bases between the two ends. The CDR3 here is CASSLGMGTHEQYF. CDR3 in DNA: TGCGCCAGCAGCTTGGGTATGGGTACCCACGAGCAGTACTTC.

The chain recombines TRBV28 with TRBJ2-7; D not certain. Germline V gene sequence: CDR1 MDHEN, CDR2 SYDVKM. The CDR3 has 14 amino acids. The ends were cut back, 7 bases at V and 6 bases at J, with 19 bases in the middle. CDR3 protein: CASTQLLKVGEQYF. CDR3 DNA sequence: TGTGCCAGCACCCAACTACTTAAGGTGGGCGAGCAGTACTTC. Combining the CDR3 with reference TRBV28 and TRBJ2-7 gives the whole variable domain DVKVTQSSRYLVKRTGEKVFLECVQDMDHENMFWYRQDPGLGLRLIYFSYDVKMKEKGDIPEGYSVSREKKERFSLILESASTNQTSMYLCASTQLLKVGEQYFGPGTRLTVT.

The chain links TRBV7-9 to TRBJ1-4; 8 bases are shared with TRBD1. This CDR3 has 14 amino acids. With V trimmed by 6 bases and J by 7 bases, 7 bases remained unmatched. Looked up from germline, CDR1 is SEHNR and CDR2 is FQNEAQ (reference sequence). CDR3 sequence reads: CASSSDRDGEKLFF. In DNA, the CDR3 is TGTGCCAGCAGTTCGGACAGGGATGGTGAAAAACTGTTTTTT.

The chain links TRBV18 to TRBJ2-1; D gene ambiguous. Germline-derived CDR1 and CDR2 are KGHSH and LQKENI. V shed 6 bases and J shed 0 bases, with 15 bases lying between them. CDR3 length: 16 amino acids. The DNA for the CDR3 is TGTGCCAGCTCCCGCACCGGGCCTAGCTCCTACAATGAGCAGTTCTTC. This sequence encodes CASSRTGPSSYNEQFF.

V gene TRBV15 combines with J gene TRBJ2-7; no reliable D call. This CDR3 region has 12 residues. V was shortened by 4 bases and J by 1 base, with 5 bases between the two germline ends. Germline assignment: CDR1 LNHNV and CDR2 YYDKDF (reference sequence). CDR3 in DNA: TGTGCCACCAGCACCGGGTCCTACGAGCAGTACTTC. This sequence encodes CATSTGSYEQYF.

The chain couples TRBV30 to TRBJ1-3; D is uncertain. Looked up from germline, CDR1 is GTSNPN and CDR2 is SVGIG (reference sequence). Trimming pared 2 bases from V and 4 bases from J, leaving 6 bases between. The CDR3 sequence is 12 residues long. The CDR3 is CAWSLGGNTIYF. The CDR3 DNA is TGTGCCTGGAGTCTTGGGGGAAACACCATATATTTT.

The V gene is TRBV7-9, the J gene TRBJ2-4; D perhaps matches TRBD2 (6 bases). The germline V and J ends were trimmed by 11 bases and 1 base, with 9 bases remaining between them. The CDR3 has 12 amino acids. Germline V gene sequence: CDR1 SEHNR, CDR2 FQNEAQ (reference sequence). The CDR3 loop reads CAAEGAKNIQYF. The CDR3 DNA reads TGTGCCGCGGAGGGGGCCAAAAACATTCAGTACTTC.

The chain recombines TRBV11-3 with TRBJ2-1, with D unresolved. The germline CDR1 and CDR2 sequences are SGHNT and YENEEA. The CDR3 extends over 12 amino acids. The germline V and J ends were trimmed by 4 bases and 6 bases, with 7 bases remaining between them. This CDR3 reads CASSSPVNEQFF. The CDR3 DNA reads as TGTGCCAGCAGCTCCCCGGTCAATGAGCAGTTCTTC.

The gene calls are TRBV6-1 and TRBJ2-7; D may be TRBD1 or TRBD2 (5 bases each). The CDR3 consists of 13 residues. Deletions cut 7 bases from V and 3 bases from J, with 13 bases between. Germline CDR1 and CDR2: MNHNS and SASEGT. DNA of the CDR3: TGTGCCAGCAACTTGGGACCCCTCTACGAGCAGTACTTC. It codes for CASNLGPLYEQYF.

The rearrangement uses TRBV2 and TRBJ2-1, with D possibly called TRBD1 or TRBD2 (5 bases each). Trimming removed 2 bases from V and 0 bases from J, with 11 bases in between. Per the germline V gene, CDR1 is SNHLY and CDR2 is FYNNEI. The CDR3 loop spans 16 amino acids. The CDR3 protein is CASSESEGSSYNEQFF. The CDR3 DNA is TGTGCCAGCAGTGAATCCGAGGGGTCCTCCTACAATGAGCAGTTCTTC.

The gene calls are TRBV21-1 and TRBJ2-7. TRBV21-1 corresponds to a pseudogene. CDR3 length equals 14 residues. The CDR3 DNA sequence: TGTGCCAGCAGCATGACGAGCCACAACTACGAGCAGTACTTC. Protein product: CASSMTSHNYEQYF.

V gene TRBV7-8 combines with J gene TRBJ2-3, with unresolved D. V dropped 5 bases and J dropped 6 bases, with 18 bases sitting between them. CDR1 is SGHVS, CDR2 FQNEAQ, per germline. The CDR3 has 15 amino acids. The CDR3 region is CASSGRLVSSDTQYF. DNA of the CDR3: TGTGCCAGCAGCGGACGGTTGGTTTCTTCGGATACGCAGTATTTT. The whole variable domain, remainder taken from reference TRBV7-8 and TRBJ2-3, is GAGVSQSPRYKVAKRGQDVALRCDPISGHVSLFWYQQALGQGPEFLTYFQNEAQLDKSGLPSDRFFAERPEGSVSTLKIQRTQQEDSAVYLCASSGRLVSSDTQYFGPGTRLTVL.

This clone came up once. The chain carries TRBV6-5 and TRBJ1-2; D is unresolved. CDR1 and CDR2 (germline): MNHEY, SVGAGI. There are 15 residues in the CDR3. The ends were cut back, 7 bases at V and 1 base at J, with 16 bases in the middle. The CDR3 is CASTPGIGFNYGYTF. CDR3 in DNA: TGTGCCAGCACTCCCGGGATTGGGTTTAACTATGGCTACACCTTC.

The chain recombines TRBV5-4 with TRBJ2-3, with 8 bases lining up with TRBD1. After removal of 4 bases from V and 1 base from J, the junction contained 8 bases not matched to a gene. Germline-derived CDR1 and CDR2 are SGHNT and YYREEE (reference sequence). The CDR3 covers 16 residues. The CDR3 DNA follows: TGTGCCAGCAGCCCCCCCCCGGGACAGGGCACAGATACGCAGTATTTT. Translation: CASSPPPGQGTDTQYF.

This clone was detected only once. The chain carries TRBV5-6 and TRBJ2-2; TRBD1 might be the D (6 bases). CDR3 size: 15 residues. Deletions cut 3 bases from V and 1 base from J, with 10 bases between. CDR1 is SGHDT, CDR2 YYEEEE, per germline. CDR3: CASSYLQGNTGELFF. The CDR3 nucleotides are TGTGCCAGCAGCTACTTACAGGGGAACACCGGGGAGCTGTTTTTT.

The V and J genes are TRBV7-9 and TRBJ2-1, with D perhaps matching TRBD1 or TRBD2 (5 bases each). CDR1 and CDR2 from the germline V gene are SEHNR and FQNEAQ (reference sequence). The CDR3 extends over 14 amino acids. V dropped 0 bases and J dropped 6 bases, with 9 bases sitting between them. CDR3 protein: CASSLAGVFNEQFF. CDR3 in DNA: TGTGCCAGCAGCTTAGCGGGGGTCTTCAATGAGCAGTTCTTC.

V is TRBV21-1 and J is TRBJ1-3; the tabulated D call, TRBD1, remains unverified against the DNA. TRBV21-1 is reported as a pseudogene. The CDR3 is 13 residues long. The CDR3 region is CASKGGSGNTIYF. In DNA, the CDR3 is TGTGCCAGCAAAGGGGGCTCTGGAAACACCATATATTTT.